What follows describes a single TCR beta chain. It lacks a known antigen. The record has no base qualities; no much larger clone is one base away. The donors were included in the validation cohort of roughly 120 subjects, a group kept apart from the roughly 680-subject first cohort. The entry originates in a study of cytomegalovirus exposure and HLA in healthy donors (dated by TCRdb to about 2017). Background on the whole study: According to a later analysis, the roughly 120 validation repertoires were produced on the same platform as the approximately 690 repertoires of the first cohort. A separate validation cohort of roughly 110 different subjects was used in addition to the roughly 670-subject first cohort. The aim of the study was to test whether cataloging public T cell receptors could identify signatures of past pathogen exposure. The study combined high-throughput TCR immunosequencing, statistical association of individual TCRs with disease status, and machine learning to predict cytomegalovirus infection status. Overall results and qualifications from the work: The classifier was reported to diagnose cytomegalovirus status with high specificity and sensitivity in both the original cohort and the validation cohort. The authors suggested that the approach could potentially be generalized to other disease states and immunological phenotypes. In a later analysis, TCRs clustered in the first cohort were found to also tend to co-occur in the roughly 130 validation repertoires, with 90% to 95% of cluster scores above 0. While some public TCRs were present in many individuals, most TCR sequences turned up only very rarely across donors. The study listed 150 to 200 TCR beta chains as associated with cytomegalovirus. A later analysis had no HLA typing for the validation cohort, so co-occurrence there was scored across all 130 or so repertoires. A few of the identified cytomegalovirus-associated TCR beta chains were confirmed in vitro to be specific for cytomegalovirus antigens.

The library was prepared using the immunoSEQ multiplex PCR assay. Per the authors' processing: A statistical classification framework was built to diagnose cytomegalovirus status from the catalog of TCR beta chain sequences. Sourced from immuneACCESS, this table was stored by TCRdb with only in-frame sequences that have V and J called. A share of the clones is absent; for the studies checked, an unresolved V gene accounts for under half, and the remainder has no known explanation. The V and J calls and the clone size are those of that table, but D and trimming were determined from the DNA. This sample gives 350,000 or so clones in total; roughly 88% of them show up just once. Of the sample, 0.75% to 0.85% is held by the ten largest clones. Sequenced sample: PBMCs. The receptor was derived from a woman aged 18 to 35 in good health and CMV-seronegative.

CDR3 protein: CASSSGMDEQYF. The DNA sequence follows: TGTGCCAGCAGCTCCGGTATGGACGAGCAGTACTTC. The chain is made from TRBV5-5 and TRBJ2-7; no D gene call is confident. V is pared back by 3 bases and J by 5 bases, with 9 bases lying between the germline termini. CDR1 SGHKS and CDR2 YYEKEE were looked up in the germline V gene (reference sequence). From cysteine to phenylalanine, the CDR3 is 12 amino acids long. The only DNA kept is the CDR3, 36 bases in frame from the first base.